Listed here are 9 T cell receptor beta chains from one sample, sequenced in a study of CD8 T cells in ankylosing spondylitis. TCRdb reprocessed the 5' RACE reads with MiXCR, giving one entry per CDR3 protein. The sample yields 300,000 to 350,000 distinct CDR3 sequences, roughly 14% seen once. Specimen: blood, either unsorted or a sorted T cell fraction (not recorded which). The receptors were gathered from a male donor with ankylosing spondylitis or in good health (not recorded which).

A few counts support this clonotype. The rearrangement uses TRBV9 and TRBJ2-1; 7 positions match TRBD2. This CDR3 is built from 17 residues. Germline V CDR1 and CDR2: SGDLS, YYNGEE. V dropped 0 bases and J dropped 4; count of bases not matched to a gene: 10. CDR3 DNA: TGTGCCAGCAGCGTAGCGACTAGCTTAGGTATATACAATGAGCAGTTCTTC. This codes for CASSVATSLGIYNEQFF. The entire variable domain, with the rest obtained from reference TRBV9 and TRBJ2-1, is as follows: DSGVTQTPKHLITATGQRVTLRCSPRSGDLSVYWYQQSLDQGLQFLIQYYNGEERAKGNILERFSAQQFPDLHSELNLSSLELGDSALYFCASSVATSLGIYNEQFFGPGTRLTVL.

In this sample, this clonotype turned up a few times. The CDR3 loop is CSARTGNNQPQHF. In nucleotides, the CDR3 is TGCAGTGCTCGGACCGGGAATAATCAGCCCCAGCATTTT. The V and J genes are TRBV20-1 and TRBJ1-5; D not certain. The CDR3 has 13 amino acids. CDR1 and CDR2 from the germline V gene are DFQATT and SNEGSKA (reference sequence). The V gene lost 5 bases and the J gene lost 4 bases, with 12 bases spanning the gap.

The V and J genes are TRBV5-5 and TRBJ2-1; perhaps TRBD1 as D (6 bases). The CDR3 is 16 amino acids. Trimming removed 4 bases from V and 0 bases from J, with 14 bases in between. Germline-derived CDR1 and CDR2 are SGHKS and YYEKEE (reference sequence). The CDR3 protein is CASSGRTVSSYNEQFF. CDR3 DNA: TGTGCCAGCAGCGGACGGACAGTGAGCTCCTACAATGAGCAGTTCTTC.

The chain is built from TRBV4-2 and TRBJ2-3, with D perhaps TRBD1 (5 bases). The CDR3 has 16 amino acids. Germline CDR1 and CDR2: LGHNA and YNFKEQ. Trimming pared 3 bases from V and 0 bases from J, leaving 13 bases between. The CDR3 region has the DNA TGTGCCAGCAGCCACAGATGGGCAGGGAGCACAGATACGCAGTATTTT. Encoded protein: CASSHRWAGSTDTQYF.

In this sample, this clonotype turned up a few times. J is TRBJ2-7 and V is TRBV25-1, with TRBD2 identical over 9 bases. CDR3 size: 16 residues. V gave up 3 bases and J gave up 6 bases; unmatched junction bases: 12. Per germline, CDR1 MGHDK and CDR2 SYGVNS. The CDR3 DNA sequence: TGTGCCAGCAGTGATCTCCGTCGCGGGAGGGCAAGCGAGCAGTACTTC. This gives the protein CASSDLRRGRASEQYF.

The rearrangement joins TRBV6-1 to TRBJ1-2, with 10 nucleotides matching TRBD1. J gave up 5 bases and V 6 bases, and 9 bases lay outside the gene matches. The CDR3 is 15 amino acids. Germline CDR1 is MNHNS and CDR2 is SASEGT. In nucleotides, the CDR3 is TGTGCCAGCAGCCCGGGACAGGGGCCGCCTTATGGCTACACCTTC. Translating it yields CASSPGQGPPYGYTF.

V is TRBV3-1 and J is TRBJ2-1; D is perhaps TRBD2 (5 bases). CDR1 is LGHDT and CDR2 is YNNKEL in the germline V gene (reference sequence). The CDR3 totals 14 residues. The germline V and J ends were trimmed by 1 base and 6 bases, with 10 bases remaining between them. CDR3 amino acids: CASSQGLLGNEQFF. CDR3 bases: TGTGCCAGCAGCCAAGGACTACTCGGCAATGAGCAGTTCTTC.

The table lists this clonotype with a few counts. The rearrangement joins TRBV25-1 to TRBJ2-3; no clear D gene. Trimming took off 4 bases at V and 1 base at J, with 9 bases between the two ends. Germline V gene data show CDR1 as MGHDK and CDR2 as SYGVNS. The CDR3 covers 14 residues. The CDR3 spells CASSVQGGTDTQYF. CDR3 nucleotides: TGTGCCAGCAGTGTCCAAGGCGGCACAGATACGCAGTATTTT. Drawing the rest from reference TRBV25-1 and TRBJ2-3, the complete variable domain is EADIYQTPRYLVIGTGKKITLECSQTMGHDKMYWYQQDPGMELHLIHYSYGVNSTEKGDLSSESTVSRIRTEHFPLTLESARPSHTSQYLCASSVQGGTDTQYFGPGTRLTVL.

The CDR3 sequence: CASTEWGREAYNEQFF. CDR3 sequence (DNA): TGCGCCAGCACCGAGTGGGGCCGTGAAGCTTACAATGAGCAGTTCTTC. The chain combines TRBV5-1 with TRBJ2-1; D is possibly TRBD1 (5 bases). CDR1 and CDR2 (germline): SGHRS, YFSETQ. The CDR3 contains 16 residues. Trimming took off 6 bases at V and 4 bases at J, with 20 bases between the two ends. Full variable domain (remainder filled in from reference TRBV5-1 and TRBJ2-1): KAGVTQTPRYLIKTRGQQVTLSCSPISGHRSVSWYQQTPGQGLQFLFEYFSETQRNKGNFPGRFSGRQFSNSRSEMNVSTLELGDSALYLCASTEWGREAYNEQFFGPGTRLTVL.